This T cell receptor beta chain was captured by sequencing in a study of blood T cell repertoires in COVID-19. Across the study: Spain, Italy and the United States supplied samples that represented acute and convalescent COVID-19.

Germline CDR1 reads MRHNA; CDR2 reads SNTAGT. CDR3 size: 16 residues. V lost 0 bases, J lost 0 bases, and 8 bases lay in between. The authors' processing: Using reference gene primer amplification, nucleated cell counts were estimated. TCRdb keeps only in-frame clones here, not all; method: immunoSEQ multiplex PCR. That table supplies the V and J calls and clone size; D and trimming were determined from the DNA. The data contain about 290,000 clones, around 86% of them singletons. V and J are TRBV6-4 and TRBJ2-2; D is possibly TRBD2 (7 bases). Material for sequencing was peripheral blood. This clonotype originated in a woman aged 25 to 45 with active or convalescent COVID-19. The CDR3 region is CASSDSGGPNTGELFF. CDR3 nucleotides: TGTGCCAGCAGTGACTCGGGGGGGCCGAACACCGGGGAGCTGTTTTTT.